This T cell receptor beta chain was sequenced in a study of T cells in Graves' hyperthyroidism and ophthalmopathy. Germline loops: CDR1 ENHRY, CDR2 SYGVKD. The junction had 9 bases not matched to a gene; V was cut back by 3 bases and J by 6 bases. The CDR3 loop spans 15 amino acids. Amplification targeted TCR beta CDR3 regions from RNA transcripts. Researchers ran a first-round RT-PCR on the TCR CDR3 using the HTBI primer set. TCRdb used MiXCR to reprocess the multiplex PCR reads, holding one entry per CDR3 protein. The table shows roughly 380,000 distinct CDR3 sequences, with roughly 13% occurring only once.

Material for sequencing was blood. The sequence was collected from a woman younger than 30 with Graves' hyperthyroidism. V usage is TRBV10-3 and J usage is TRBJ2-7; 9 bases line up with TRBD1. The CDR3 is CAISDRDRESFEQYF. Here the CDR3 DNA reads TGTGCCATCAGTGACCGGGACAGGGAATCGTTCGAGCAGTACTTC.